This T cell receptor beta chain appears in the sequencing data of a study of immune heterogeneity within non-small cell lung tumors. The overall study: Of all tumors, 4 turned out to be squamous cell carcinomas, some 10 were non-squamous carcinomas and 1 was not otherwise specified.

Template was bulk tumor genomic DNA, about 550 ng per sample. Several biopsies per primary tumor were taken during surgery, spaced as far apart as possible. Patients underwent curative surgery for non-small cell lung cancer (untreated and newly diagnosed). Newly diagnosed non-small cell lung cancer patients undergoing curative-intent surgery served as donors. General study points: Tumor sites within a patient were found to share identical dominant CDR3 beta clonotypes, and site-unique high-frequency clones were also present. Local T-cell clonality tracked local tumor mutational burden, showing a moderate yet significant relationship (R 0.3 to 0.35).

The authors amplified TCR beta CDR3 by multiplex PCR with 32 V and 13 J primers. TCRdb called the multiplex PCR reads again in MiXCR, with one record for every CDR3 protein. The data contain some 11,000 distinct CDR3 sequences, approximately 29% of them singletons. CDR1 and CDR2 from the germline V gene are KGHDR and SFDVKD. Trimming stripped 9 bases from V and 4 bases from J, with 14 bases between. The CDR3 runs to 13 residues. As to this clonotype: Its antigen is still unknown. This may be a read error: a much more frequent sequence differs by one nucleotide.

The V and J genes are TRBV24-1 and TRBJ1-2; D remains ambiguous. The sequenced sample consisted of lung tumor tissue. This receptor was obtained from a woman aged 45-65 years with non-small cell lung cancer. The CDR3 loop is CATGPDGSYGYTF. The CDR3, as DNA: TGTGCCACCGGCCCGGACGGGAGCTATGGCTACACCTTC.